Reported below is one T cell receptor (beta chain). Antigen specificity is unknown. Profiled with immunoSEQ multiplex PCR; TCRdb holds only in-frame clones, not every one. The sample holds roughly 200,000 clones, 85% to 95% seen once. The sample is drawn from a study of T cell responses to AZD1222 COVID-19 vaccine. Per the germline V gene, CDR1 is MNHEY and CDR2 is SMNVEV (reference sequence). Trimming at V came to 6 bases and at J to 10 bases, leaving 14 bases not matched to a gene. This CDR3 is 16 amino acids long. Study-level results: The donor group comprised mostly white British people and more females; the analysis possibly underestimated clonal diversity. Reports say nearly half of spike-specific TCRs go after unmutated variant regions.

Sequencing used peripheral blood, obtained on day 0 of MenACWY control vaccination. This TCR was sampled from an adult in good health. The chain carries TRBV27 and TRBJ1-6, with 8 bases that match TRBD1. Here the CDR3 reads CASSLDGQGDFSPLHF. CDR3 sequence (DNA): TGTGCCAGCAGCCTCGACGGACAGGGCGATTTCTCACCCCTCCACTTT.